This T cell receptor beta chain was found in a study of cytomegalovirus exposure and HLA in healthy donors. Whole-study results and caveats: About 90% or about 30% of the time was how often most TCR beta V segments were productive, according to an earlier analysis.

Primers: 60 Vbeta forward and 13 Jbeta reverse. The assay was immunoSEQ multiplex PCR, and TCRdb's table has in-frame clones only and misses some. The repertoire consists of about 140,000 clones, with 79% occurring once and the leading ten covering approximately 0.97%. Looked up from germline, CDR1 is LNHDA and CDR2 is SQIVND (reference sequence). V lost 7 bases to trimming and J lost 2 bases; unmatched junction nucleotides: 7. The CDR3 sequence is 14 residues long. On this clone: Its target is not known.

The specimen was PBMCs. This TCR was sampled from a man aged 18-30 years in good health and CMV-seronegative. The rearrangement uses TRBV19 and TRBJ1-2; 7 bases align to TRBD1. CDR3 DNA sequence: TGTGCCAGTACCCCAGGGGGATTCAACTATGGCTACACCTTC. The encoded protein is CASTPGGFNYGYTF.